Here is one TCR beta chain with its context. Profiling relied on immunoSEQ multiplex PCR, and the TCRdb table lists in-frame clones only, not all of them. The data contain 250,000 or so clones, approximately 90% of them seen just once; the ten biggest clones take up under 3.5%. In germline, CDR1 is KGHSH, CDR2 LQKENI. Trimming pared 3 bases from V and 8 bases from J, leaving 16 bases between. CDR3 length: 14 residues. This entry is derived from a study of blood T cell repertoires in COVID-19. The V and J genes are TRBV18 and TRBJ1-1; D call uncertain. Sequencing input: peripheral blood. This TCR derives from a man aged 30 to 39 with COVID-19, enrolled during active disease. Here the CDR3 reads CASSPQFATREAFF. In nucleotides, the CDR3 is TGTGCCAGCTCACCCCAATTTGCAACCAGGGAAGCTTTCTTT.